The clone carrying this TCR beta chain was observed a handful of times. Its target is unknown. V dropped 1 base and J dropped 8; count of bases not matched to a gene: 5. This CDR3 contains 14 residues. This record belongs to a study of blood T cells in healthy people across ages. Study-level results: When one million T cells were used, diversity estimates were thought to be underestimates.

A second PCR of about 7 to 12 cycles used a sample-barcoded 5' primer and a J-beta primer mix. TCRdb re-called the 5' RACE reads with MiXCR, one entry per CDR3 protein. The sample lists over 750,000 distinct CDR3 sequences, more than 20% seen once, with 9.4% in the top ten. The same sample was also studied in work on T cells of mothers and their children. That work adds: Samples were obtained from a few healthy Caucasian mothers and their six children.

The TCR sequence derives from a boy aged 10-17 years in good health. The chain recombines TRBV12-3 or TRBV12-4 with TRBJ2-1, with 7 bases identical to TRBD2. The specimen was blood. The CDR3 spells CASSLVKAGDEQFF. CDR3 DNA sequence: TGTGCCAGCAGTTTAGTAAAGGCGGGGGATGAGCAGTTCTTC.